This T cell receptor beta chain is drawn from a study of identical twins. Regarding the study as a whole: Models predicted less out-of-frame TCR alpha sharing in monozygotic twins than was found.

This clonotype was seen more than once but under ten times. Its specificity is unknown. cDNA carried unique molecular identifiers, and a universal primer site was added by template switching. One entry per CDR3 protein results from TCRdb running MiXCR on the 5' RACE reads. The repertoire holds 1.5 million to 2 million distinct CDR3 sequences, with less than 35% as singletons. In germline, CDR1 is LGHDT, CDR2 YNNKEL (reference sequence). The CDR3 runs 13 residues. The ends lost 3 bases at V and 13 bases at J; junction bases unmatched: 7. The origin of this receptor is a newborn girl in good health. The chain has TRBV3-1 and TRBJ2-4; 9 bases are shared with TRBD2. What was sequenced was cord blood. This CDR3 reads CASSQRLAAEQYF. In nucleotides, the CDR3 is TGTGCCAGCAGCCAGCGACTAGCGGCTGAGCAGTACTTC.